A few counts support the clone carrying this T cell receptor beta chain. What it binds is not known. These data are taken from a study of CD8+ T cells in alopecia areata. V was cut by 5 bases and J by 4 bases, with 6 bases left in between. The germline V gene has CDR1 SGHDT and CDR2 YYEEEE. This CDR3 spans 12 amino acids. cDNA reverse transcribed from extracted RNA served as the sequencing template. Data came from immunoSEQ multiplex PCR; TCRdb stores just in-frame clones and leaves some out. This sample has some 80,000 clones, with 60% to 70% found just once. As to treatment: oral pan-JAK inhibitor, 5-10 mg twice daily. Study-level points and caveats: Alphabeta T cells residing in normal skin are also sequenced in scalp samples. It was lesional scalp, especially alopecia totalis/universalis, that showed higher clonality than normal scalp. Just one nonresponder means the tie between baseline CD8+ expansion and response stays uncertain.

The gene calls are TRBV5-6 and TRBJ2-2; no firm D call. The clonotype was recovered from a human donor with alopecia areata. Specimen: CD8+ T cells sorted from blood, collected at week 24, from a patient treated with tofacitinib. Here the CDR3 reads CASSYPTGELFF. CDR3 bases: TGTGCCAGCAGTTACCCCACCGGGGAGCTGTTTTTT.